This entry lists 12 T cell receptor beta chains sequenced from one sample in a study of T cell changes during pregnancy in multiple sclerosis. Method: immunoSEQ multiplex PCR; TCRdb's copy keeps in-frame clones and lacks some. The table records approximately 84,000 clones, about 94% of them present only once. The sample in question was peripheral blood, obtained in the second trimester of pregnancy. The receptors originated from a female donor in good health, enrolled as a control in a pregnancy study.

This clone was seen a single time. This chain joins TRBV28 and TRBJ2-7; D remains ambiguous. V was shortened by 7 bases and J by 3 bases, with 16 bases between the two germline ends. Germline lookup yields CDR1 MDHEN and CDR2 SYDVKM. This CDR3 is 14 amino acids long. The DNA for the CDR3 is TGTGCCAGCACCCCTTATAGCAACTACTACGAGCAGTACTTC. Translated, it gives CASTPYSNYYEQYF. Together with reference TRBV28 and TRBJ2-7, the CDR3 gives the full variable domain: DVKVTQSSRYLVKRTGEKVFLECVQDMDHENMFWYRQDPGLGLRLIYFSYDVKMKEKGDIPEGYSVSREKKERFSLILESASTNQTSMYLCASTPYSNYYEQYFGPGTRLTVT.

This chain links TRBV11-1 with TRBJ2-1, with TRBD2 as a possible D gene (6 bases). This CDR3 comprises 14 residues. Trimming removed 1 base from V and 7 bases from J, with 11 bases in between. Germline values: CDR1 SGHAT, CDR2 FQDESV (reference sequence). CDR3 sequence reads: CASSLVPGENEQFF. The CDR3 DNA reads as TGTGCCAGCAGCTTAGTGCCGGGGGAAAATGAGCAGTTCTTC.

In this sample, this clone turned up once. The CDR3 sequence is CASTPLGTDAYEQYF. Here the CDR3 DNA reads TGTGCCAGCACCCCTCTGGGGACAGACGCCTACGAGCAGTACTTC. The rearrangement uses TRBV2 and TRBJ2-7; 7 bases are a match to TRBD1. The junction had 11 bases not matched to a gene; V was cut back by 7 bases and J by 2 bases. CDR3 length equals 15 residues. Germline CDR1 SNHLY, CDR2 FYNNEI.

The chain is built from TRBV5-1 and TRBJ2-5, with a tentative D call TRBD2 (6 bases). Looked up from germline, CDR1 is SGHRS and CDR2 is YFSETQ. CDR3 size: 13 residues. With 3 bases removed from V and 2 bases from J, the gap between germline ends came to 8 bases. DNA of the CDR3: TGCGCCAGCAGCTCCGCGGGGCAAGAGACCCAGTACTTC. As protein: CASSSAGQETQYF. Together with reference TRBV5-1 and TRBJ2-5, the CDR3 gives the full variable domain: KAGVTQTPRYLIKTRGQQVTLSCSPISGHRSVSWYQQTPGQGLQFLFEYFSETQRNKGNFPGRFSGRQFSNSRSEMNVSTLELGDSALYLCASSSAGQETQYFGPGTRLLVL.

The J gene is TRBJ1-5, the V gene TRBV23-1; no firm D call. TRBV23-1 is marked as an open reading frame, function uncertain. The CDR3 length is 17 residues. The V and J ends lost 4 bases and 0 bases respectively, with 16 bases between them. CDR3 sequence reads: CASSLPELGDSNQPQHF. CDR3 sequence (DNA): TGCGCCAGCAGTCTCCCCGAACTCGGTGATAGCAATCAGCCCCAGCATTTT.

V is TRBV28 and J is TRBJ2-4; 8 bases match TRBD1. V lost 4 bases and J lost 8; bases outside the gene matches: 4. The CDR3 is 13 residues long. Germline lookup yields CDR1 MDHEN and CDR2 SYDVKM. CDR3 nucleotide sequence: TGTGCCAGCAGTTCCAGGGGGCAGGACATTCAGTACTTC. Translating gives CASSSRGQDIQYF.

The chain links TRBV18 to TRBJ2-6, with 7 nucleotides matching TRBD1. The V gene end was trimmed by 6 bases and the J gene end by 3 bases; junction bases not matched to a gene: 5. Germline V gene sequence: CDR1 KGHSH, CDR2 LQKENI. The CDR3 contains 15 residues. CDR3 DNA sequence: TGTGCCAGCTCCCAGACAGGGAGTGGGGCCAACGTCCTGACTTTC. Its translation is CASSQTGSGANVLTF.

The V call is TRBV4-1, the J call TRBJ2-3; 7 bases are shared with TRBD2. CDR1 and CDR2 (germline): MGHRA, YSYEKL. V dropped 0 bases and J dropped 5; count of bases not matched to a gene: 5. The CDR3 extends over 15 amino acids. The CDR3 sequence is CASSQDGGSGDTQYF. The CDR3 nucleotides read TGCGCCAGCAGCCAAGATGGCGGGAGTGGAGATACGCAGTATTTT.

The rearrangement uses TRBV28 and TRBJ2-1, with 8 nucleotides matching TRBD1. Germline CDR1 reads MDHEN; CDR2 reads SYDVKM. There are 16 residues in the CDR3. Trimming removed 4 bases from V and 2 bases from J; junction bases left unmatched: 7. CDR3 in DNA: TGTGCCAGCAGTTCTCCAGGGGGCCATACCTACAATGAGCAGTTCTTC. Translated: CASSSPGGHTYNEQFF.

The chain is built from TRBV5-4 and TRBJ2-3, with D hard to call. Trimming shortened V by 4 bases and J by 0 bases, and 24 bases separated the two germline ends. CDR1 is SGHNT and CDR2 is YYREEE in the germline V gene (reference sequence). The CDR3 loop spans 19 amino acids. The CDR3 region is CASSELIPIQQTSTDTQYF. CDR3 DNA: TGTGCCAGCAGCGAGCTTATTCCAATTCAGCAGACTAGCACAGATACGCAGTATTTT.

This sequence joins TRBV6-5 and TRBJ2-1; 10 bases are a match to TRBD1. CDR1 and CDR2 (germline): MNHEY, SVGAGI. CDR3 length equals 15 residues. Germline trimming cut 5 bases from V and 8 bases from J; bases unmatched to any gene: 9. The CDR3 loop is CASSPYRDRGYEQFF. For the CDR3, the DNA is TGTGCCAGCAGTCCCTACCGGGACAGGGGTTATGAGCAGTTCTTC.

This clone was recorded once. The V gene is TRBV18, the J gene TRBJ2-1; TRBD2 matches at 10 bases. CDR1 and CDR2 from the germline V gene are KGHSH and LQKENI. This CDR3 contains 16 residues. J was trimmed by 7 bases and V by 0 bases; bases with no gene match: 6. CDR3 region: CASSPPPAGGRNEQFF. The CDR3 DNA reads TGTGCCAGCTCACCACCTCCAGCGGGAGGGAGGAATGAGCAGTTCTTC.